This T cell receptor (beta chain) came from a study of blood T cell repertoires in COVID-19. The count of this clone is one. The CDR3 contains 17 residues. Germline V gene data show CDR1 as LGHNA and CDR2 as YNFKEQ. V lost 3 bases and J lost 0, with 15 bases in between. This table comes from immunoSEQ multiplex PCR, and its TCRdb copy is limited to in-frame clones, with some not included. In the table there are more than 95,000 clones, more than 80% of which are singletons. The chain carries TRBV4-2 and TRBJ2-1, with D perhaps matching TRBD2 (6 bases). The sequence was obtained from a man aged 55 to 69 with acute or convalescent COVID-19. Sequenced sample: peripheral blood. The CDR3 is CASSHGGSGSSYNEQFF. CDR3 nucleotides: TGTGCCAGCAGCCACGGGGGTTCCGGCAGCTCCTACAATGAGCAGTTCTTC.